The sequence of this T cell receptor (beta chain) was determined in a study of identical twins. The CDR3 extends over 16 amino acids. Germline V lookup: CDR1 SGHRS, CDR2 YFSETQ. The ends were cut back, 4 bases at V and 4 bases at J, with 20 bases in the middle. This clonotype has more than one count but fewer than ten. From the 5' RACE reads, TCRdb called clonotypes with MiXCR, one entry per CDR3 protein. The profile shows 400,000 to 650,000 distinct CDR3 sequences, approximately 22% of them singletons. This sample also belongs to another study, concerning T cells expressing NK-cell markers.

The receptor comes from a young woman in good health. V is TRBV5-1 and J is TRBJ1-1, with D perhaps matching TRBD1 (5 bases). Specimen: CD4+ T cells sorted from blood. In nucleotides, the CDR3 is TGCGCCAGCAGCCCGTCAGCTGGAAGGGGAAGCACTGAAGCTTTCTTT. Residues: CASSPSAGRGSTEAFF.